This passage covers 2 T cell receptor beta chains from one sample sequenced in a study of human thymus T cells. Some clones are missing from TCRdb's copy, which holds only in-frame ones; the method was immunoSEQ multiplex PCR. The sample shows approximately 49,000 clones, about 95% of them seen only once. Sequenced input: blood. Receptor source: a girl under two years old with a congenital heart defect but otherwise immunologically healthy.

The chain carries TRBV5-6 and TRBJ1-2, with 7 positions matching TRBD1. CDR1 SGHDT and CDR2 YYEEEE come from the germline V gene. V lost 4 bases to trimming and J lost 6 bases; unmatched junction nucleotides: 3. This CDR3 is 12 amino acids long. The CDR3 here is CASSEGANGYTF. The CDR3 bases are TGTGCCAGCAGCGAGGGGGCGAATGGCTACACCTTC. The full variable domain, completed using reference TRBV5-6 and TRBJ1-2, is DAGVTQSPTHLIKTRGQQVTLRCSPKSGHDTVSWYQQALGQGPQFIFQYYEEEERQRGNFPDRFSGHQFPNYSSELNVNALLLGDSALYLCASSEGANGYTFGSGTRLTVV.

V gene TRBV11-2 combines with J gene TRBJ2-1, with 16 bases fitting TRBD2. CDR1 and CDR2 (germline): SGHAT, FQNNGV. Trimming took 5 bases from V and 2 from J; bases not matched to a gene: 6. The CDR3 length is 18 residues. CDR3 bases: TGTGCCAGCAGCACTGGGACTAGCGGGAGGGGGGCCTACAATGAGCAGTTCTTC. Encoded protein: CASSTGTSGRGAYNEQFF.